This T cell receptor (beta chain) was captured by sequencing in a study of neoadjuvant anti-PD-1 for oral cavity cancer. Study details: Patients mostly received three to four biweekly nivolumab doses at 3 mg/kg before surgery.

Trimming took 2 bases from V and 0 from J, leaving 9 bases between them. Germline V CDR1 and CDR2: SGHRS, YFSETQ. The CDR3 extends over 16 amino acids. Profiling relied on immunoSEQ multiplex PCR, and the TCRdb table lists in-frame clones only, not all of them. Among approximately 7,200 clones listed, 54% were seen once. This clone was seen more than once but under ten times. Patients had newly diagnosed, untreated stage II-IVA oral cavity squamous cell carcinoma. The receptor was derived from a person between 40 and 85 years old with oral cavity squamous cell carcinoma. The chain uses TRBV5-1 and TRBJ1-6, with unresolved D. This specimen was tumor tissue, taken before nivolumab (anti-PD-1) treatment. CDR3 DNA: TGCGCCAGCAGCTTTGCAGGAGGCTCCTATAATTCACCCCTCCACTTT. This translates into CASSFAGGSYNSPLHF.